The 28 T cell receptor beta chains in this list originate from one sample, sequenced in a study of T cell clonality in common variable immunodeficiency. Findings of the study overall: Common variable immunodeficiency TCR beta sequences reportedly had fewer deletions and N-nucleotide insertions.

The protocol was immunoSEQ multiplex PCR, while the TCRdb copy is restricted to in-frame clones and leaves out a portion. The sample includes around 19,000 clones, none of them occurring once. These TCRs are of unknown antigen specificity. The sequenced material came from peripheral blood mononuclear cells. The source of these receptors is a human donor with common variable immunodeficiency.

This clone was counted only a few times. The sequence runs out 3 residues before the end of the CDR3; the remainder is reconstructed from the germline J gene. This chain links TRBV7-6 with TRBJ2-7, with 8 positions matching TRBD2. The J segment lost 2 bases and the V segment lost 4 bases, leaving 1 base of the junction unmatched. CDR3 size: 13 residues. From germline, CDR1 is SGHVS and CDR2 FNYEAQ. Here the CDR3 reads CASSSGGAYEQYF. The DNA read from the CDR3 is TGTGCCAGCAGCTCCGGGGGGGCCTACGAG.

This clone was counted a few times. The read ends 3 residues early relative to the CDR3; the germline J gene fills the gap. V and J are TRBV29-1 and TRBJ2-1, with TRBD2 identical over 7 bases. The trim removed 1 base at V and 4 bases at J, leaving 19 bases unmatched. Germline-derived CDR1 and CDR2 are SQVTM and ANQGSEA. The CDR3 loop spans 19 amino acids. CDR3 DNA (partial): TGCAGCGTTGAAGGGTCGCTTTTACTCAGTAGCGGGCGGTACAATGAG. Translating it yields CSVEGSLLLSSGRYNE. In full, the CDR3 is CSVEGSLLLSSGRYNEQFF.

This clone has a handful of counts. CDR3 bases read: TGTGCCAGCAGCGTAGGCAGTGAG. Translated: CASSVGSE. The CDR3 as a whole reads CASSVGSEQFF. The gene calls are TRBV7-2 and TRBJ2-1; no clear D. The read halts 3 residues ahead of the CDR3 end, with the missing end drawn from the germline J gene. Deletions cut 5 bases from V and 9 bases from J, with 8 bases between. Per the germline V gene, CDR1 is SGHTA and CDR2 is FQGNSA. The CDR3 contains 11 residues.

This clone was recorded a few times. This CDR3 is CASSELRYQPQHF. CDR3 DNA (partial): TGTGCCAGCAGTGAACTGAGGTATCAGCCC. V and J are TRBV6-1 and TRBJ1-5; D is unclear. The read is 3 residues too short to cover the CDR3 end, so that end is filled in from the germline J gene. V was clipped by 2 bases and J by 5 bases, with 7 bases between them. Germline loops: CDR1 MNHNS, CDR2 SASEGT. The length of the CDR3 is 13 residues.

A remark on this clone: The observed sequence ends 3 residues before the CDR3 terminus, with the missing tail filled in from the germline J gene. The V gene is TRBV7-2, the J gene TRBJ1-2; 9 bases are a match to TRBD1. V trimming: 4 bases; J trimming: 4 bases; junction bases outside the gene matches: 4. The CDR3 is made up of 14 amino acids. Germline V gene sequence: CDR1 SGHTA, CDR2 FQGNSA. The CDR3 bases that were read are TGTGCCAGCAGCTCGGGACAGGGCCCCTATGGC. The encoded protein is CASSSGQGPYG. Given in full, the CDR3 is CASSSGQGPYGYTF.

This clone has at least ten counts. The read ends 3 residues early relative to the CDR3; the germline J gene fills the gap. The chain links TRBV7-2 to TRBJ2-2; no firm D call. CDR3 length: 15 residues. Trimming left V 6 bases short and J 2 bases short, with 13 bases between. Germline V CDR1 and CDR2: SGHTA, FQGNSA. CDR3 bases read: TGTGCCAGCAGACCAAATAGATTTAACACCGGGGAG. The encoded protein is CASRPNRFNTGE. The complete CDR3 reads CASRPNRFNTGELFF.

This clone was seen many times. Sequencing ends 3 residues short of the CDR3 end; the germline J gene provides the rest. The chain couples TRBV6-2 or TRBV6-3 to TRBJ1-1; the D is unclear. Trimming took 3 bases from V and 1 from J, leaving 9 bases between them. This CDR3 comprises 14 residues. The germline V gene has CDR1 MNHEY and CDR2 SVGEGT. CDR3 DNA, as far as it was read: TGTGCCAGCAGTTATGCGGGGAGGAACACTGAA. Protein sequence: CASSYAGRNTE. The whole CDR3 protein is CASSYAGRNTEAFF.

On this clone itself: The read stops 3 residues short of the end of the CDR3; the missing end is completed from the germline J gene. The chain links TRBV6-2 or TRBV6-3 to TRBJ2-2; the D is unclear. This CDR3 contains 15 residues. CDR1 and CDR2 from the germline V gene are MNHEY and SVGEGT. V gave up 8 bases and J gave up 6 bases, with 19 bases separating them. CDR3 sequence: CASARYPLSAGELFF. The CDR3 DNA, read in part, is TGTGCCAGCGCACGCTACCCCCTTAGTGCCGGGGAG.

Concerning this clone: The read halts 3 residues ahead of the CDR3 end, with the missing end drawn from the germline J gene. The rearrangement joins TRBV20-1 to TRBJ1-2; TRBD1 agrees at 8 bases. Losses at the gene ends were 6 bases for V and 6 bases for J; bases not matched to a gene: 12. Germline loops: CDR1 DFQATT, CDR2 SNEGSKA (reference sequence). This CDR3 contains 14 residues. Partial CDR3 DNA: TGCAGTGCCACGACAGGGGAACTTAAGCATGGC. It translates to CSATTGELKHG. The whole CDR3 protein reads CSATTGELKHGYTF.

Details on this clone: The CDR3 end falls 3 residues outside the read, so it is completed with the germline J gene. V gene TRBV11-2 combines with J gene TRBJ2-7; TRBD2 agrees at 10 bases. Germline V gene lookup returns CDR1 SGHAT and CDR2 FQNNGV. The CDR3 runs 14 residues. V lost 6 bases and J lost 2; bases outside the gene matches: 4. The CDR3 spells CASRRLAGAYEQYF. The sequenced part of the CDR3 DNA is TGTGCCAGCAGAAGACTAGCGGGTGCCTACGAG.

The CDR3 here is CASSLAKGIRSETQYF. The sequenced CDR3 bases are TGCGCCAGCAGCTTGGCCAAGGGGATCAGGTCGGAGACC. The genes are TRBV5-1 and TRBJ2-5; maybe TRBD1 (5 bases). Read data end 3 residues before the CDR3 end; the end is taken from the germline J gene. The V end lost 0 bases, the J end lost 5 bases, and 17 bases lay between the germline ends. The germline V gene has CDR1 SGHRS and CDR2 YFSETQ. The CDR3 spans 16 residues.

This clone turned up a few times. The read ends 3 residues before the CDR3 terminus; that terminus is restored from the germline J gene. The chain carries TRBV18 and TRBJ1-5; possibly TRBD1 for D (5 bases). The V gene's germline CDR1 is KGHSH and CDR2 LQKENI. V was clipped by 0 bases and J by 6 bases, with 18 bases between them. The CDR3 sequence is 17 residues long. CDR3 region: CASSPPSIPRGGQPQHF. The CDR3 bases that were read are TGTGCCAGCTCACCACCGTCAATTCCCCGGGGGGGTCAGCCC. Complete variable domain (other parts from reference TRBV18 and TRBJ1-5): NAGVMQNPRHLVRRRGQEARLRCSPMKGHSHVYWYRQLPEEGLKFMVYLQKENIIDESGMPKERFSAEFPKEGPSILRIQQVVRGDSAAYFCASSPPSIPRGGQPQHFGDGTRLSIL.

This clone was recorded many times. The read halts 3 residues ahead of the CDR3 end, with the missing end drawn from the germline J gene. The rearrangement uses TRBV18 and TRBJ2-7; a weak D match, TRBD2 (5 bases). The germline V gene encodes CDR1 KGHSH and CDR2 LQKENI. Trimming left V 2 bases short and J 4 bases short, with 9 bases between. CDR3 length equals 13 residues. CDR3 sequence: CASSPERFYEQYF. The covered CDR3 bases are TGTGCCAGCTCACCAGAGCGGTTTTACGAG.

This clone showed up many times. Read coverage stops 3 residues before the CDR3 terminus; the germline J gene supplies the remainder. V and J are TRBV13 and TRBJ2-7; TRBD2 matches at 15 bases. The CDR3 runs to 20 residues. From germline, CDR1 is PRHDT and CDR2 FYEKMQ (reference sequence). The ends lost 3 bases at V and 2 bases at J; junction bases unmatched: 14. Partial CDR3 DNA: TGTGCCAGCAGCTTCCCCGGCAGGACTAGCGGGGGGGAACTGACCTACGAG. Residues: CASSFPGRTSGGELTYE. From start to end, the CDR3 is CASSFPGRTSGGELTYEQYF. Variable domain in full (rest from reference TRBV13 and TRBJ2-7): AAGVIQSPRHLIKEKRETATLKCYPIPRHDTVYWYQQGPGQDPQFLISFYEKMQSDKGSIPDRFSAQQFSDYHSELNMSSLELGDSALYFCASSFPGRTSGGELTYEQYFGPGTRLTVT.

This clone has a count of ten or more. Incomplete CDR3 DNA: TGTGCTAGTGGTTCCGGACTAGGGCCAGATACG. This codes for CASGSGLGPDT. The whole CDR3 protein is CASGSGLGPDTQYF. The rearrangement links TRBV12-5 to TRBJ2-3, with 7 bases identical to TRBD2. The CDR3 end falls 3 residues outside the read, so it is completed with the germline J gene. Trimming at V came to 4 bases and at J to 4 bases, leaving 5 bases not matched to a gene. Per the germline V gene, CDR1 is LGHNT and CDR2 is FRNRAP. CDR3 length equals 14 residues. The full variable domain, its missing parts supplied by reference TRBV12-5 and TRBJ2-3, is DARVTQTPRHKVTEMGQEVTMRCQPILGHNTVFWYRQTMMQGLELLAYFRNRAPLDDSGMPKDRFSAEMPDATLATLKIQPSEPRDSAVYFCASGSGLGPDTQYFGPGTRLTVL.

This clone was observed at least ten times. The CDR3 is cut off 3 residues early in the read; its end comes from the germline J gene. The gene calls are TRBV30 and TRBJ1-2; 9 nucleotides match TRBD1. This CDR3 is 16 amino acids long. Germline CDR1 and CDR2: GTSNPN and SVGIG (reference sequence). The trim removed 5 bases at V and 5 bases at J, leaving 15 bases unmatched. CDR3 region: CAWYFSQGASGYGYTF. The CDR3 bases that were read are TGTGCCTGGTACTTTTCACAGGGGGCGTCGGGGTATGGC.

Remarks on this clone: The sequence runs out 3 residues before the end of the CDR3; the remainder is reconstructed from the germline J gene. The V gene is TRBV5-5, the J gene TRBJ1-5; the D gene is possibly TRBD1 (6 bases). Per germline, CDR1 SGHKS and CDR2 YYEKEE (reference sequence). The CDR3 contains 14 residues. Trimming took 3 bases from V and 0 from J, leaving 7 bases between them. The CDR3 spells CASSSGDSNQPQHF. The CDR3 bases that were read are TGTGCCAGCAGCTCAGGGGATAGCAATCAGCCC.

In this sample, this clone is medium-sized. Read data end 3 residues before the CDR3 end; the end is taken from the germline J gene. The gene calls are TRBV4-2 and TRBJ2-7, with no clear D. The CDR3 is 12 amino acids. V lost 8 bases to trimming and J lost 5 bases, with 13 bases between them. Per germline, CDR1 LGHNA and CDR2 YNFKEQ. Incomplete CDR3 DNA: TGTGCCAGCTCCCCTAGTATCGACGAG. Amino acids: CASSPSIDE. The CDR3 in its entirety is CASSPSIDEQYF.

This clone was observed a handful of times. The sequence runs out 3 residues before the end of the CDR3; the remainder is reconstructed from the germline J gene. The rearrangement links TRBV7-2 to TRBJ1-2; 9 bases line up with TRBD1. V lost 5 bases to trimming and J lost 4 bases; unmatched junction nucleotides: 2. Germline values: CDR1 SGHTA, CDR2 FQGNSA. This CDR3 is built from 13 residues. This CDR3 reads CASSRQGVYGYTF. Incomplete CDR3 DNA: TGTGCCAGCAGCCGACAGGGGGTCTATGGC.

About this clone: The CDR3 goes on 3 residues after the read ends, and that part is filled in from the germline J gene. The genes are TRBV19 and TRBJ1-6; TRBD1 aligns across 10 bases. The CDR3 consists of 18 residues. Germline V CDR1 and CDR2: LNHDA, SQIVND (reference sequence). The V segment lost 3 bases and the J segment 9 bases; nucleotides outside the gene matches: 14. Partial CDR3 DNA: TGTGCCAGTAGTATCCTATTCGTGGGACAGGGGAAGGGTTCACCC. Protein sequence: CASSILFVGQGKGSP. The entire CDR3 sequence reads CASSILFVGQGKGSPLHF.

This clone was seen at least ten times. With the read ending 3 residues before the CDR3 end, the germline J gene is used to fill in that end. The V call is TRBV30, the J call TRBJ1-1; TRBD1 is a possible D gene (5 bases). V lost 6 bases and J 6 bases, leaving 20 bases between the germline ends. This CDR3 region has 14 residues. Germline V gives CDR1 GTSNPN, CDR2 SVGIG (reference sequence). CDR3 region: CACMMKRQFPEAFF. The CDR3 bases that were read are TGTGCCTGTATGATGAAAAGACAGTTTCCTGAA.

On this clone: Coverage ceases 3 residues before the CDR3 finishes, and the germline J gene fills in the end. The J gene is TRBJ2-5, the V gene TRBV7-9, with a weak D call TRBD2 (6 bases). Germline CDR1 is SEHNR and CDR2 is FQNEAQ (reference sequence). Trimming removed 2 bases at V and 4 bases at J, with 14 bases between. CDR3 size: 15 residues. The CDR3 spells CASSLSGLTRETQYF. CDR3 bases read: TGTGCCAGCAGCTTAAGCGGACTAACTCGAGAGACC.

In the case of this clone: Read sequence stops 3 residues before the CDR3 end, and the germline J gene provides the missing end. The J gene is TRBJ1-3, the V gene TRBV11-2, with a weak D call TRBD1 (6 bases). CDR1 SGHAT and CDR2 FQNNGV come from the germline V gene. The CDR3 extends over 14 amino acids. V lost 5 bases, J lost 4 bases, and 12 bases lay in between. The CDR3 protein is CASSGPGAGNTIYF. Partial CDR3 DNA: TGTGCCAGCAGCGGGCCAGGGGCCGGAAACACC.

This clone was counted at least ten times. The CDR3 goes on 3 residues after the read ends, and that part is filled in from the germline J gene. The V gene is TRBV20-1, the J gene TRBJ2-1; 8 nucleotides agree with TRBD2. This CDR3 spans 14 amino acids. Germline V CDR1 and CDR2: DFQATT, SNEGSKA (reference sequence). The junction had 4 bases not matched to a gene; V was cut back by 0 bases and J by 6 bases. The CDR3 spells CSARDRLAINEQFF. CDR3 DNA, as far as it was read: TGCAGTGCTAGAGACCGACTAGCGATCAATGAG.

This clone has only a few counts. The DNA ends 3 residues before the CDR3 does, and the rest of the CDR3 is filled in from the germline J gene. The chain combines TRBV6-2 or TRBV6-3 with TRBJ1-5, with 9 bases identical to TRBD1. Germline-derived CDR1 and CDR2 are MNHEY and SVGEGT. J gave up 2 bases and V 5 bases, and 4 bases lay outside the gene matches. This CDR3 is 15 amino acids long. CDR3 DNA, as far as it was read: TGTGCCAGCAGTCGACAGGGGGTAGGCAATCAGCCC. This encodes CASSRQGVGNQP. The whole CDR3 sequence is CASSRQGVGNQPQHF.

This clone has only a few counts. Sequencing ends 3 residues short of the CDR3 end; the germline J gene provides the rest. The rearrangement joins TRBV20-1 to TRBJ1-2, with a possible D match to TRBD1 (5 bases). Germline CDR1 and CDR2: DFQATT and SNEGSKA (reference sequence). This CDR3 region has 12 residues. CDR3 in amino acids: CSARAGPEGYTF. The DNA read from the CDR3 is TGCAGTGCTAGGGCAGGGCCAGAGGGC.

This clone was counted at least ten times. The read falls 3 residues short of the CDR3 end, and the missing part is taken from the germline J gene. The chain has TRBV19 and TRBJ1-1; 8 nucleotides agree with TRBD1. Germline V lookup: CDR1 LNHDA, CDR2 SQIVND (reference sequence). The CDR3 runs 14 residues. Losses at the gene ends were 5 bases for V and 4 bases for J; bases not matched to a gene: 6. The sequenced CDR3 bases are TGTGCCAGTAGTTGGGCAGGGGGCGTCACTGAA. This codes for CASSWAGGVTE. The complete CDR3 protein is CASSWAGGVTEAFF.

This clone was seen only a few times. The read gets to within 3 residues of the CDR3 end, and the germline J gene fills in the rest. The chain couples TRBV6-2 or TRBV6-3 to TRBJ1-5; D uncertain. This CDR3 is built from 15 residues. The V end was cut by 5 bases, the J end by 0 bases, with 11 bases between. In germline, CDR1 is MNHEY, CDR2 SVGEGT. The part of the CDR3 DNA that was read is TGTGCCAGCAGTCCTACAGTTTATAGCAATCAGCCC. Its protein product is CASSPTVYSNQP. The whole CDR3 protein reads CASSPTVYSNQPQHF.